A selection of T cell receptor beta chains follows, all from one sample in a study of shared clonotypes between healthy human individuals. Clones were sequenced by immunoSEQ multiplex PCR, and TCRdb holds only the in-frame ones, with some missing. This table holds approximately 510,000 clones, 79% found once. Specimen: PBMCs. Every receptor here comes from a woman in her forties in good health. Some clones in this sample may be carry-over from other donors' samples. Both conserved end residues are trimmed from each CDR3. The order of the fields is CDR3 length, V gene, J gene, CDR3 protein.

14,TRBV2,TRBJ2-3,ASTVGTSGKTDTQY
13,TRBV5-6,TRBJ1-4,ASSFTGDVGEKLF
13,TRBV11-1,TRBJ2-5,ASSLVAGGYETQY
13,TRBV10-3,TRBJ2-5,ATQDSGGSWETQY
13,TRBV5-1,TRBJ2-7,ASSYSARDPYEQY
10,TRBV6-5,TRBJ2-7,ASSYSPYEQY
14,TRBV18,TRBJ2-1,ASSPIRGQSYNEQF
16,TRBV7-8,TRBJ2-3,ASSRIPGQGASTDTQY
12,TRBV15,TRBJ2-3,ATCFGGPTDTQY
12,TRBV7-9,TRBJ1-2,ASSPTGGMSGYT
12,TRBV9,TRBJ2-7,ASSVQGAASEQY
14,TRBV4-1,TRBJ2-1,ASSQDRGSPYNEQF
10,TRBV11-2,TRBJ1-1,ASSLRYTEAF
10,TRBV28,TRBJ1-1,ASSLLGEEAF
14,TRBV7-8,TRBJ2-2,ASSSGGGQLTGELF
13,TRBV6-1,TRBJ2-1,ASRTSGRSKDEQF
14,TRBV11-1,TRBJ2-5,ASRRTGTTFQETQY
11,TRBV7-2,TRBJ1-1,ASSLRQGIEAF
11,TRBV11-2,TRBJ2-1,ASSFARYNEQF
14,TRBV4-3,TRBJ1-4,ASSPEGSGTNEKLF
11,TRBV7-3,TRBJ1-1,ASSVIPRTEAF
14,TRBV21-1,TRBJ1-5,ASSKAQRRGNQPQH
13,TRBV2,TRBJ1-5,ASSLQARGNQPQH
15,TRBV10-1,TRBJ1-5,ASSDPSGGFWNQPQH
13,TRBV9,TRBJ2-5,ASRRTSGIWETQY
12,TRBV6-6,TRBJ1-6,ASSYLDPNSPLH
11,TRBV19,TRBJ1-2,ASSMTTGGGYT
13,TRBV29-1,TRBJ2-7,SVHTSGRSSYEQY
11,TRBV5-1,TRBJ2-1,ASSLGEGNEQF
13,TRBV5-4,TRBJ2-1,ASSLPGSSYNEQF
12,TRBV7-7,TRBJ2-1,ASSPSWTYNEQF
14,TRBV18,TRBJ2-2,ASSRTGGSNTGELF
9,TRBV29-1,TRBJ2-7,SATEGYEQY
12,TRBV6-5,TRBJ1-2,ASNEGEGLYGYT
14,TRBV6-1,TRBJ2-1,ASSEAPTVSNLEQF
15,TRBV28,TRBJ2-5,ASSPIGARRVGETQY
13,TRBV2,TRBJ1-3,ASSGRQFSVGTIY